The rows below give T cell receptor beta chains drawn from one sample of a study of blood T cell repertoires in COVID-19. Sequenced by immunoSEQ multiplex PCR; TCRdb stores in-frame clones only, minus some. Found here are over 250,000 clones, approximately 89% of them singletons; the top ten hold roughly 10%. The sample comprised peripheral blood. The receptor source for this set is a woman aged 70-85 years with COVID-19, enrolled during active disease. CDR3s include the opening cysteine and the closing phenylalanine or tryptophan.

>TRBV2|TRBJ2-5
CASSPPAGLRRGYF
>TRBV7-3|TRBJ1-2
CASSPSGQGNYGYTF
>TRBV5-1|TRBJ1-4
CASARTTNEKLFF
>TRBV11-2|TRBJ2-1
CASSQDYFVYNEQFF
>TRBV10-3|TRBJ2-2
CAISESFDSNTGELFF
>TRBV30|TRBJ2-7
CAWRVAGGFYEQYF
>TRBV7-8|TRBJ2-5
CASSLYPGTGLIPQYF
>TRBV5-1|TRBJ2-1
CASSQPLAGVNEQFF
>TRBV10-3|TRBJ1-1
CAISQMNTEAFF
>TRBV29-1|TRBJ2-2
CSVVGGGNTGELFF
>TRBV2|TRBJ2-2
CASSVGGRNTGELFF
>TRBV3-1/TRBV3-2|TRBJ1-3
CASSLDRGSGNTIYF
>TRBV5-1|TRBJ2-7
CASSTTGFTYEQYF
>TRBV5-6|TRBJ1-5
CASSHYLSGGNQPQHF
>TRBV5-6|TRBJ1-4
CASSLVEEKLFF
>TRBV3-1/TRBV3-2|TRBJ1-2
CASSQDRQGHGYTF
>TRBV29-1|TRBJ1-1
CSVDRGRTEAFF
>TRBV9|TRBJ2-7
CASSVTGTSYEQYF
>TRBV13|TRBJ1-1
CASSRTENTEAFF
>TRBV28|TRBJ2-7
CASTQGLAGVREQYF
>TRBV2|TRBJ2-2
CASSEDGSNTGELFF
>TRBV30|TRBJ1-3
CAWSSSAGGGNTIYF
>TRBV11-3|TRBJ2-3
CASSLGLAGGADTQYF
>TRBV6-6|TRBJ2-2
CASRTEGVTGELFF
>TRBV5-4|TRBJ1-2
CASSFSLPGDNGYTF
>TRBV30|TRBJ1-1
CAWARQGPTEAFF